The present T cell receptor (beta chain) was sequenced within a study of cytomegalovirus exposure and HLA in healthy donors. Overall study results and limits: It was fewer than 200 TCR beta chains that were listed as cytomegalovirus-associated.

Of note for this clone: As yet, its antigen is unknown.

V was pared by 5 bases and J by 4 bases, with 6 bases of the junction left unmatched. CDR3 length equals 15 residues. Germline assignment: CDR1 SGHAT and CDR2 FQNNGV. The assay was immunoSEQ multiplex PCR, and TCRdb's table has in-frame clones only and misses some. The sample has roughly 150,000 clones, about 96% seen once; the top ten hold roughly 0.83%. The sequenced sample was PBMCs. The chain is built from TRBV11-2 and TRBJ1-2, with 11 bases matching TRBD1. The TCR originated in a woman between 18 and 30 years old in good health and CMV-seronegative. This CDR3 reads CASSTGTGGVYGYTF. The CDR3 DNA reads as TGTGCCAGCAGCACTGGGACAGGGGGGGTCTATGGCTACACCTTC.